Listed here are 31 T cell receptor beta chains from one sample, sequenced in a study of blood T cell repertoires in COVID-19. TCRdb's copy holds only in-frame clones and misses some; the assay was immunoSEQ multiplex PCR. The repertoire holds more than 100,000 clones, 80% to 85% seen once, with about 8.4% in the top ten. Sequencing used peripheral blood. These receptors came from a woman aged 55-69 years with active or convalescent COVID-19.

The gene calls are TRBV23-1 and TRBJ2-2; a possible D gene is TRBD1 (10 bases). TRBV23-1 is identified as an open reading frame with a role that is uncertain. Trimming removed 3 bases from V and 6 bases from J, with 29 bases in between. The CDR3 loop spans 20 amino acids. CDR3 region: CASSHVPGQGQAGGPGELFF. The CDR3 nucleotides are TGCGCCAGCAGTCACGTCCCGGGACAGGGGCAAGCGGGGGGACCCGGGGAGCTGTTTTTT.

The chain recombines TRBV7-7 with TRBJ2-3; the D gene is possibly TRBD2 (5 bases). Germline CDR1 is SSHAT and CDR2 is FNYEAQ (reference sequence). The V end lost 1 base, the J end lost 3 bases, and 11 bases lay between the germline ends. The CDR3 totals 15 residues. The CDR3 here is CASSLGAGWTDTQYF. DNA of the CDR3: TGTGCCAGCAGCTTAGGCGCGGGTTGGACAGATACGCAGTATTTT.

The gene calls are TRBV28 and TRBJ1-5, with 11 bases fitting TRBD1. With 4 bases clipped from V and 5 bases from J, the junction kept 7 bases outside the gene matches. The CDR3 runs 16 residues. Germline V gene lookup returns CDR1 MDHEN and CDR2 SYDVKM. The CDR3 nucleotides read TGTGCCAGCAGTTCACGGGGACAGGGGGTCTATCAGCCCCAGCATTTT. Its translation is CASSSRGQGVYQPQHF.

The chain uses TRBV10-3 and TRBJ1-1; 7 bases fit TRBD1. The CDR3 contains 16 residues. Germline-derived CDR1 and CDR2 are ENHRY and SYGVKD. V gave up 3 bases and J gave up 0 bases; unmatched junction bases: 7. This CDR3 is CAISEYPGTVNTEAFF. For the CDR3, the DNA is TGTGCCATCAGTGAATATCCCGGGACAGTGAACACTGAAGCTTTCTTT.

This chain connects TRBV5-6 to TRBJ1-2; the match to TRBD1 covers 8 bases. CDR1 and CDR2 from the germline V gene are SGHDT and YYEEEE. V lost 1 base, J lost 7 bases, and 3 bases stayed unmatched. The CDR3 extends over 13 amino acids. For the CDR3, the DNA is TGTGCCAGCAGCTTGCAGGGGGCAGGTGGCTACACCTTC. Translated: CASSLQGAGGYTF.

This sequence joins TRBV29-1 and TRBJ1-4; TRBD1 might be the D (5 bases). Germline CDR1 and CDR2: SQVTM and ANQGSEA. This CDR3 is 15 amino acids long. The CDR3 bases are TGCAGTCCCCCGGGATCGGGGGAATTTTGTGAAAAACTGTTTTTT. Its translation: CSPPGSGEFCEKLFF.

The chain has TRBV7-9 and TRBJ1-2; D is perhaps TRBD1 (6 bases). The V gene's germline CDR1 is SEHNR and CDR2 FQNEAQ (reference sequence). Trimming stripped 5 bases from V and 4 bases from J, with 8 bases between. This CDR3 has 12 amino acids. CDR3: CASSPTGYGYTF. In DNA form, the CDR3 reads TGTGCCAGCAGCCCGACAGGCTATGGCTACACCTTC.

The V call is TRBV7-2, the J call TRBJ1-2, with 7 bases matching TRBD1. Germline CDR1 reads SGHTA; CDR2 reads FQGNSA. The CDR3 has 15 residues. V was clipped by 5 bases and J by 8 bases; unmatched bases: 14. CDR3: CASSLQIDRAGGYTF. The CDR3 DNA reads TGTGCCAGCAGCCTGCAAATAGACAGGGCTGGCGGCTACACCTTC. Together with reference TRBV7-2 and TRBJ1-2, the CDR3 gives the full variable domain: GAGVSQSPSNKVTEKGKDVELRCDPISGHTALYWYRQSLGQGLEFLIYFQGNSAPDKSGLPSDRFSAERTGGSVSTLTIQRTQQEDSAVYLCASSLQIDRAGGYTFGSGTRLTVV.

This clone was counted a single time. The chain employs TRBV24-1 and TRBJ2-3, with 12 bases fitting TRBD1. After removal of 4 bases from V and 3 bases from J, the junction contained 7 bases not matched to a gene. Per the germline V gene, CDR1 is KGHDR and CDR2 is SFDVKD. The CDR3 runs 17 residues. The CDR3 region is CATSDLRDRGQTDTQYF. CDR3 nucleotide sequence: TGTGCCACCAGTGACCTAAGGGACAGGGGGCAAACAGATACGCAGTATTTT.

The rearrangement uses TRBV30 and TRBJ1-2; D may be TRBD1 (5 bases). The V gene's germline CDR1 is GTSNPN and CDR2 SVGIG (reference sequence). The CDR3 has 14 residues. The germline V and J ends were trimmed by 0 bases and 1 base, with 9 bases remaining between them. Here the CDR3 reads CAWSVYRRNYGYTF. The CDR3, as DNA: TGTGCCTGGAGTGTATACAGGCGTAACTATGGCTACACCTTC.

At least ten counts were recorded for this clone. This sequence joins TRBV7-9 and TRBJ1-2; D not resolved. The length of the CDR3 is 11 residues. V was clipped by 5 bases and J by 6 bases, with 7 bases between them. The V gene's germline CDR1 is SEHNR and CDR2 FQNEAQ (reference sequence). The CDR3 spells CASSGLDGYTF. The CDR3 DNA follows: TGTGCCAGCAGCGGCCTTGATGGCTACACCTTC.

V is TRBV9 and J is TRBJ2-1, with D maybe TRBD2 (7 bases). Trimming stripped 0 bases from V and 10 bases from J, with 20 bases between. The CDR3 sequence is 16 residues long. Germline CDR1 is SGDLS and CDR2 is YYNGEE. This CDR3 reads CASSVAGGGNGMEQFF. CDR3 nucleotides: TGTGCCAGCAGCGTAGCTGGCGGGGGCAACGGAATGGAGCAGTTCTTC.

This CDR3 reads CASSSISNYGYTF. As DNA, the CDR3 is TGCGCCAGCAGCTCAATTTCTAACTATGGCTACACCTTC. The chain recombines TRBV4-1 with TRBJ1-2, with D hard to call. The CDR3 spans 13 residues. Germline lookup yields CDR1 MGHRA and CDR2 YSYEKL. Trimming removed 5 bases at V and 0 bases at J, with 7 bases between.

The gene calls are TRBV7-2 and TRBJ1-2; D perhaps matches TRBD1 (5 bases). Trimming took 2 bases from V and 4 from J, leaving 17 bases between them. CDR3 length: 16 amino acids. Germline CDR1 and CDR2: SGHTA and FQGNSA. DNA of the CDR3: TGTGCCAGCAGCTTACAGGGCCCCATTGTGGCCTATGGCTACACCTTC. It yields the protein CASSLQGPIVAYGYTF.

The rearrangement joins TRBV5-1 to TRBJ1-1; TRBD1 aligns across 8 bases. The germline V gene encodes CDR1 SGHRS and CDR2 YFSETQ. The CDR3 is made up of 15 amino acids. The ends lost 4 bases at V and 4 bases at J; junction bases unmatched: 9. The CDR3: CASSASTGDFTEAFF. CDR3 in DNA: TGCGCCAGCAGCGCGTCGACAGGGGACTTCACTGAAGCTTTCTTT.

CDR3 nucleotides: TGTGCCAGCAGCTCCTTTATGGCGGGAGCTGGAGAGCAGTACTTC. This sequence encodes CASSSFMAGAGEQYF. The V gene is TRBV9, the J gene TRBJ2-7; 7 bases fit TRBD2. The length of the CDR3 is 15 residues. Germline V gene lookup returns CDR1 SGDLS and CDR2 YYNGEE. V lost 4 bases to trimming and J lost 7 bases; unmatched junction nucleotides: 14.

This clone was detected only a few times. The chain links TRBV4-2 to TRBJ2-7; D perhaps matches TRBD1 (5 bases). The CDR3 covers 15 residues. Germline V gene sequence: CDR1 LGHNA, CDR2 YNFKEQ. V lost 1 base, J lost 0 bases, and 10 bases lay in between. The CDR3 DNA follows: TGTGCCAGCAGCCAAGCACAGGCAAGCTCCTACGAGCAGTACTTC. This sequence encodes CASSQAQASSYEQYF.

The chain recombines TRBV28 with TRBJ2-3; tentative D call: TRBD2 (5 bases). The CDR3 loop spans 11 amino acids. Trimming stripped 6 bases from V and 10 bases from J, with 11 bases between. Germline-derived CDR1 and CDR2 are MDHEN and SYDVKM. CDR3 region: CASRSSSPQYF. As DNA, the CDR3 is TGTGCCAGCAGATCTAGCTCTCCGCAGTATTTT.

This chain joins TRBV11-2 and TRBJ2-3, with 7 positions matching TRBD2. The CDR3 extends over 16 amino acids. CDR1 and CDR2 from the germline V gene are SGHAT and FQNNGV. The V segment lost 5 bases and the J segment 2 bases; nucleotides outside the gene matches: 10. CDR3 amino acids: CASSLHPGLNTDTQYF. In nucleotides, the CDR3 is TGTGCCAGCAGCCTCCATCCGGGACTAAACACAGATACGCAGTATTTT.

This clone came up once. The V call is TRBV18, the J call TRBJ1-6; the match to TRBD1 covers 9 bases. Per the germline V gene, CDR1 is KGHSH and CDR2 is LQKENI. Trimming at V came to 4 bases and at J to 11 bases, leaving 12 bases not matched to a gene. The CDR3 consists of 16 residues. The CDR3 loop is CASSREGTGNFTPLHF. As DNA, the CDR3 is TGTGCCAGCTCACGCGAAGGGACAGGGAACTTTACACCCCTCCACTTT. Filled out from reference TRBV18 and TRBJ1-6, the complete variable domain reads NAGVMQNPRHLVRRRGQEARLRCSPMKGHSHVYWYRQLPEEGLKFMVYLQKENIIDESGMPKERFSAEFPKEGPSILRIQQVVRGDSAAYFCASSREGTGNFTPLHFGNGTRLTVT.

The CDR3 DNA follows: TGCAGCGACAGAGGCCAGGGGGAAGCTTTCTTT. This codes for CSDRGQGEAFF. This chain joins TRBV29-1 and TRBJ1-1, with D possibly matching TRBD1 (6 bases). Germline CDR1 and CDR2: SQVTM and ANQGSEA. The CDR3 has 11 amino acids. Deletions cut 7 bases from V and 8 bases from J, with 14 bases between.

With regard to this clone: The sample contains more than one DNA sequence encoding this CDR3. The chain couples TRBV7-7 to TRBJ1-3; 8 bases map to TRBD1. Germline CDR1 and CDR2: SSHAT and FNYEAQ (reference sequence). Unmatched junction bases numbered 5, after V lost 5 bases and J lost 2 bases. This CDR3 contains 15 residues. DNA of the CDR3: TGTGCCAGCAGCCACGGACAGGGAGCTGGAAACACCATATATTTT. This codes for CASSHGQGAGNTIYF.

The chain joins TRBV27 to TRBJ1-1; TRBD1 aligns across 9 bases. CDR3 length: 19 amino acids. CDR1 MNHEY and CDR2 SMNVEV come from the germline V gene (reference sequence). The V segment lost 0 bases and the J segment 3 bases; nucleotides outside the gene matches: 14. The CDR3 reads CASSLSSYQTGGAYTEAFF. CDR3 sequence (DNA): TGTGCCAGCAGTTTATCGAGCTATCAAACAGGGGGCGCCTACACTGAAGCTTTCTTT.

The chain combines TRBV7-6 with TRBJ2-7; D remains unclear. Germline CDR1 is SGHVS and CDR2 is FNYEAQ. CDR3 length equals 11 residues. V was shortened by 4 bases and J by 2 bases, with 3 bases between the two germline ends. The CDR3 sequence is CASSSAYEQYF. The CDR3 DNA follows: TGTGCCAGCAGCTCAGCCTACGAGCAGTACTTC.

This clone was recorded once. This chain connects TRBV19 to TRBJ2-7; 7 bases fit TRBD2. The germline V gene has CDR1 LNHDA and CDR2 SQIVND (reference sequence). This CDR3 has 15 residues. Unmatched junction bases numbered 12, after V lost 5 bases and J lost 5 bases. DNA for the CDR3: TGTGCCAGTAGTCCCCGTCAGCGGGACGCCGACGAGCAGTACTTC. Protein product: CASSPRQRDADEQYF.

This chain joins TRBV4-3 and TRBJ2-1, with 7 nucleotides matching TRBD2. Per germline, CDR1 LGHNA and CDR2 YSLEER. The J segment lost 1 base and the V segment lost 0 bases, leaving 3 bases of the junction unmatched. CDR3 length: 16 amino acids. CDR3 region: CASSQELAMSYNEQFF. The CDR3 DNA follows: TGCGCCAGCAGCCAAGAACTAGCGATGTCCTACAATGAGCAGTTCTTC.

V and J are TRBV9 and TRBJ2-2; D might be TRBD2 (6 bases). V was cut by 5 bases and J by 1 base, with 9 bases left in between. The CDR3 runs 14 residues. From germline, CDR1 is SGDLS and CDR2 YYNGEE. CDR3 sequence reads: CASRGTRNTGELFF. The CDR3 bases are TGTGCCAGCAGAGGGACTCGGAACACCGGGGAGCTGTTTTTT.

This CDR3 is CASSPGDRGRETQYF. CDR3 coding DNA: TGTGCCAGCAGCCCCGGGGACAGGGGCCGAGAGACCCAGTACTTC. The chain recombines TRBV5-4 with TRBJ2-5; 10 bases line up with TRBD1. Trimming cost V 4 bases and J 4 bases; bases outside gene matches: 7. Germline V lookup: CDR1 SGHNT, CDR2 YYREEE (reference sequence). The CDR3 is 15 residues long. The full variable domain, completed using reference TRBV5-4 and TRBJ2-5, is ETGVTQSPTHLIKTRGQQVTLRCSSQSGHNTVSWYQQALGQGPQFIFQYYREEENGRGNFPPRFSGLQFPNYSSELNVNALELDDSALYLCASSPGDRGRETQYFGPGTRLLVL.

The gene calls are TRBV2 and TRBJ2-5; 13 nucleotides line up with TRBD2. Germline V gives CDR1 SNHLY, CDR2 FYNNEI. V trimming: 6 bases; J trimming: 5 bases; junction bases outside the gene matches: 9. CDR3 length: 16 amino acids. CDR3 DNA sequence: TGTGCCAGCAGGCCGAGACTAGCGGGGGGTGGGGAGACCCAGTACTTC. This gives the protein CASRPRLAGGGETQYF.

This clone was observed a few times. The chain combines TRBV23-1 with TRBJ1-6; D ambiguous. TRBV23-1 is assigned to the ORF class and has an uncertain function. V shed 0 bases and J shed 7 bases, with 10 bases lying between them. The CDR3 is made up of 15 amino acids. The CDR3 here is CASSQSRSVNSPLHF. The CDR3 DNA sequence: TGCGCCAGCAGTCAATCACGTTCGGTAAATTCACCCCTCCACTTT.

The chain joins TRBV24-1 to TRBJ1-5; 8 nucleotides align to TRBD1. Germline V gene data show CDR1 as KGHDR and CDR2 as SFDVKD. J lost 2 bases, V lost 2 bases, and 7 bases had no gene match. This CDR3 region has 17 residues. CDR3 DNA: TGTGCCACCAGTGATTCTCAGGGGGCGCGGGGCAATCAGCCCCAGCATTTT. Translated, it gives CATSDSQGARGNQPQHF.